What follows describes a single T cell receptor beta chain. No antigen is known for it. PCR was run on genomic DNA. The TCR beta CDR3 region was amplified using 30 forward and 13 reverse primers. TCRdb independently ran MiXCR on the multiplex PCR reads; one entry per CDR3 protein. The table includes 280,000 or so distinct CDR3 sequences, roughly 50% detected once. Other autoimmune diseases and infections within the past four weeks excluded donors. The J segment lost 7 bases and the V segment lost 8 bases, leaving 7 bases of the junction unmatched. CDR1 MDHEN and CDR2 SYDVKM come from the germline V gene. The CDR3 runs to 15 residues. The sample belongs to a study of type 1 and type 2 diabetes patients. In the study overall: Across the study, 18,976,912 paired-end reads were produced.

Study-wide points: Between type 2 diabetes and control samples, V and J usage averaged roughly 0.97 correlation. Highly-expanded CD4+ clones were few in type 2 diabetes, median one, approximately 3.8% of reads.

The sequence was collected from a man aged 18 to 30 with type 2 diabetes. This chain links TRBV28 with TRBJ2-6; 11 bases agree with TRBD1. The sequenced sample was peripheral blood mononuclear cells (PBMCs). CDR3 sequence reads: CASGRTGGFANVLTF. The CDR3 DNA is TGTGCCAGCGGGCGGACAGGGGGCTTTGCCAACGTCCTGACTTTC. The whole variable domain, remainder taken from reference TRBV28 and TRBJ2-6, is DVKVTQSSRYLVKRTGEKVFLECVQDMDHENMFWYRQDPGLGLRLIYFSYDVKMKEKGDIPEGYSVSREKKERFSLILESASTNQTSMYLCASGRTGGFANVLTFGAGSRLTVL.